This record looks at one T cell receptor (beta chain) sequence and its context. It lacks a known antigen. Per-base quality was not reported, and no clone a single base away is much larger than it. The source of the sample is a study of T cell changes during pregnancy in multiple sclerosis (dated by TCRdb to between 2018 and 2020). Regarding the complete study: The study looked at changes in the T cell repertoire across pregnancy in women with multiple sclerosis.

The library was obtained by the immunoSEQ multiplex PCR assay. Held by TCRdb, this immuneACCESS table contains in-frame sequences only and omits some clones. Under half of the omission traces to an unresolved V gene where checked; the cause of the rest is unknown. This sample gives about 89,000 clones in total; roughly nine tenths of them show up just once. Clones ranked in the top ten supply about 2.5% of the sample. The CDR3, cysteine through phenylalanine, is 13 amino acids long. Just the 39-base CDR3 DNA is kept, in frame starting at base 1. V is clipped by 2 bases and J by 2 bases, and the sequence between their germline boundaries is 5 bases long. CDR1 and CDR2 are read off the germline V gene as MNHEY and SVGAGI.

The receptor was isolated from a female donor in good health, enrolled as a control in a pregnancy study. This chain is built from TRBV6-5 and TRBJ2-3; the D gene assignment is ambiguous. This material consisted of peripheral blood, taken after pregnancy. The CDR3 loop reads CASSYPNTDTQYF. The DNA sequence is as follows: TGTGCCAGCAGTTACCCCAACACAGATACGCAGTATTTT.